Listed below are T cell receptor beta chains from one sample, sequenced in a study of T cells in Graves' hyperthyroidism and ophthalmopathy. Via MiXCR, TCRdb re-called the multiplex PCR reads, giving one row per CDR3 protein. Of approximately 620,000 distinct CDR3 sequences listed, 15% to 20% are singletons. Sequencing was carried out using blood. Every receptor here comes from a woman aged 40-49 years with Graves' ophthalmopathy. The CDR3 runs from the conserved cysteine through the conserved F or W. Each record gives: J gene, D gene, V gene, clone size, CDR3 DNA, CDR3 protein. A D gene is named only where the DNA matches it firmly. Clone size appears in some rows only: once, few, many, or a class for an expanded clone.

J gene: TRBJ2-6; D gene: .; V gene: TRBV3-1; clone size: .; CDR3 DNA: TGTGCCAGCAGTCAATCCGACCTTGGGGCCAACGTCCTGACTTTC; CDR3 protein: CASSQSDLGANVLTF
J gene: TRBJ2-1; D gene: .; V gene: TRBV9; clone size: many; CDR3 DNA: TGTGCCAGCAGCGTAGGAGCAGGGGCCAACAATGAGCAGTTCTTC; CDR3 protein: CASSVGAGANNEQFF
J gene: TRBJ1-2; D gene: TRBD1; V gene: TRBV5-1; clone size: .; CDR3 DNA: TGCGCCAGCAGCTTGGTACAGGGGGCTGGCTACACCTTC; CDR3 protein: CASSLVQGAGYTF
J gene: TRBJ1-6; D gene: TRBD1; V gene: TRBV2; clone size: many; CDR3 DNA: TGTGCCAGCAGTGAACAGGGGGCGCAGAATTCACCCCTCCACTTT; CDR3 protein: CASSEQGAQNSPLHF
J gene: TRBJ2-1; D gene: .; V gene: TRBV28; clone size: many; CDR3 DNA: TGTGCCAGCAGTTTTCCAGACCGCTCCTACAATGAGCAGTTCTTC; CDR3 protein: CASSFPDRSYNEQFF
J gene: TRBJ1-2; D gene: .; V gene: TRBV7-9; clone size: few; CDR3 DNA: TGTGCCAGCAGCTTTGACGGCTATGGCTACACCTTC; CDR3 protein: CASSFDGYGYTF
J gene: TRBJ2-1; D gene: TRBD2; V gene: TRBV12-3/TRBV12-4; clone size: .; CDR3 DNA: TGTGCCAGCAGCGGGAGGGCCGGGAATGAGCAGTTCTTC; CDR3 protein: CASSGRAGNEQFF
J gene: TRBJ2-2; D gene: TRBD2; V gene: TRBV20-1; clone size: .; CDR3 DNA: TGCAGTGCTAGCCAAAGCCCCGGGACTAGCGGGAGGGCCGGCGGGGAGCTGTTTTTT; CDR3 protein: CSASQSPGTSGRAGGELFF
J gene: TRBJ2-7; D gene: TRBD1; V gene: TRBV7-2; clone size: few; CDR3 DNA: TGTGCCAGCGGCGACAGGGCCCCACCGTACGAGCAGTACTTC; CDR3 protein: CASGDRAPPYEQYF
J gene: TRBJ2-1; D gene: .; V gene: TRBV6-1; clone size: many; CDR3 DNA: TGTGCCAGCAGTGACTGGACAGACTACAATGAGCAGTTCTTC; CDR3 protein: CASSDWTDYNEQFF
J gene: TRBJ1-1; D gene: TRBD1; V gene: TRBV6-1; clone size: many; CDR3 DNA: TGTGCCAGCAGACCAACGGGACAGACTGAAGCTTTCTTT; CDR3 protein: CASRPTGQTEAFF
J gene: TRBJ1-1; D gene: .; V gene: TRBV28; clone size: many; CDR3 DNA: TGTGCCAGCAGTTTAGGGGGCAGGTCGAACACTGAAGCTTTCTTT; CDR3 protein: CASSLGGRSNTEAFF
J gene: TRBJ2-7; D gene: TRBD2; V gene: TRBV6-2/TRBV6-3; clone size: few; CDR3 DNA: TGTGCCAGCAGTTACTCGAGAGCGGGAGCCACCGAGCAGTACTTC; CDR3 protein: CASSYSRAGATEQYF
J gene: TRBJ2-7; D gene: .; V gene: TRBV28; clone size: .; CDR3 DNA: TGTGCCAGCAGCCTTTCCTACAAGCAGTACTTC; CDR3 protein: CASSLSYKQYF
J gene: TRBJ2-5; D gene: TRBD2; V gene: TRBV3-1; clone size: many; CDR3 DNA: TGTGCCAGCAGCGTGACTAGCGGGAGACAAGAGACCCAGTACTTC; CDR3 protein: CASSVTSGRQETQYF
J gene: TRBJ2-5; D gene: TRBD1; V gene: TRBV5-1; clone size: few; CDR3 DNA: TGCGCCAGCAGAGCGGGTGGTTCCTGGGGACAGGCGAATCAAGAGACCCAGTACTTC; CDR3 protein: CASRAGGSWGQANQETQYF
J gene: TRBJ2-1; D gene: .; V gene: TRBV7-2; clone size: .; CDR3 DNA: TGTGCCAGCAGCTTAGTTCAAATAAGTGGCAATGAGCAGTTCTTC; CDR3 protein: CASSLVQISGNEQFF
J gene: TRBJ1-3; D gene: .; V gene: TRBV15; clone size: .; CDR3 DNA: TGTGCCATCAGTCAGCCGAACTCTGGAAACACCATATATTTT; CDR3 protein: CAISQPNSGNTIYF
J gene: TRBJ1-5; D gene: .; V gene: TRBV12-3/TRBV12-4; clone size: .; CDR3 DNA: TGTGCCAGCCTTTTGGAGGGTAGCAATCCGCCCCAGCATTTT; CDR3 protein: CASLLEGSNPPQHF
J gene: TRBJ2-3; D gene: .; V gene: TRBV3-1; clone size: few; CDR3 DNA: TGTGCCAGCAGCCAAAACCTGGGAGATACGCAGTATTTT; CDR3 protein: CASSQNLGDTQYF
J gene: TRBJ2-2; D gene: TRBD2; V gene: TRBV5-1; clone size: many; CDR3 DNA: TGCGCCAGCAGCCCAACCTCCAGGGAGGGCGGGGAGCTGTTTTTT; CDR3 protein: CASSPTSREGGELFF
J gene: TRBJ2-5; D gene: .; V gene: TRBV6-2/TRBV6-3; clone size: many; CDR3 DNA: TGTGCCAGCAATTGGGCGGGGTTCCAAGAGACCCAGTACTTC; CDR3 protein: CASNWAGFQETQYF
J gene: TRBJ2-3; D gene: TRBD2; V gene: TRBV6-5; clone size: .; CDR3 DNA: TGTGCCAGCAGTTACTCGAGCCTAGCGGATTTCACAGATACGCAGTATTTT; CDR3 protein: CASSYSSLADFTDTQYF